The present T cell receptor beta chain was sequenced within a study of T cell repertoires in cytomegalovirus infection. Germline values: CDR1 MDHEN, CDR2 SYDVKM. V shed 4 bases, J shed 5 bases, and the junction held 8 bases outside the gene matches. The CDR3 is 16 residues long. About this clonotype itself: The antigen is not known.

TCRdb itself ran the reads through MiXCR, one entry per CDR3 protein. The sample consists of tens of thousands of distinct CDR3 sequences, about 33% of them appearing once. The rearrangement uses TRBV28 and TRBJ1-1, with 12 bases fitting TRBD1. Source material: PBMCs, sequenced either directly or after in vitro stimulation (not recorded which). This TCR came from a human donor in good health (CMV status not recorded). Some clones in this sample may be carry-over from other donors' samples. In DNA form, the CDR3 reads TGTGCCAGCAGTTCCGGGACAGGGGGCATGGGAACTGAAGCTTTCTTT. Translated, it gives CASSSGTGGMGTEAFF.